Presented here are 20 T cell receptor beta chains from one specimen sequenced in a study of blood T cell repertoires in COVID-19. TCRdb's table, derived via immunoSEQ multiplex PCR, lists solely in-frame clones and lacks some. Of some 410,000 clones listed, 70% to 90% are singletons. The specimen was PBMCs or T cells enriched from blood (not recorded which). The receptors were sampled from a woman between 25 and 40 years old with acute COVID-19.

The J gene is TRBJ1-5, the V gene TRBV27; possible D gene TRBD1, 6 bases. V shed 2 bases and J shed 1 base, with 6 bases lying between them. CDR3 length equals 14 residues. From germline, CDR1 is MNHEY and CDR2 SMNVEV (reference sequence). CDR3 sequence reads: CASSLQGSNQPQHF. The CDR3, as DNA: TGTGCCAGCAGTTTACAGGGGAGCAATCAGCCCCAGCATTTT.

This chain connects TRBV5-6 to TRBJ2-7; D is possibly TRBD1 (6 bases). The V end lost 7 bases, the J end lost 5 bases, and 16 bases lay between the germline ends. Germline CDR1 and CDR2: SGHDT and YYEEEE. There are 13 residues in the CDR3. CDR3 in DNA: TGTGCCAGCCCGAGACAGGTTTCCAACGAGCAGTACTTC. Residues: CASPRQVSNEQYF. Full variable domain (outside the CDR3, taken from reference TRBV5-6 and TRBJ2-7): DAGVTQSPTHLIKTRGQQVTLRCSPKSGHDTVSWYQQALGQGPQFIFQYYEEEERQRGNFPDRFSGHQFPNYSSELNVNALLLGDSALYLCASPRQVSNEQYFGPGTRLTVT.

The chain links TRBV6-1 to TRBJ2-7; D is possibly TRBD2 (7 bases). The germline gives CDR1 MNHNS, CDR2 SASEGT. The CDR3 runs 16 residues. Trimming removed 2 bases from V and 3 bases from J, with 17 bases in between. Written as DNA, the CDR3 is TGTGCCAGCAGTGAATGGGGGGGGCAGGTCAACTACGAGCAGTACTTC. Its protein is CASSEWGGQVNYEQYF.

The rearrangement uses TRBV18 and TRBJ2-1, with 10 bases identical to TRBD1. CDR3 size: 15 residues. Germline V lookup: CDR1 KGHSH, CDR2 LQKENI. J was trimmed by 2 bases and V by 4 bases; bases with no gene match: 2. For the CDR3, the DNA is TGTGCCAGCTCACGAGGACAGGGGGCCTACAATGAGCAGTTCTTC. This gives the protein CASSRGQGAYNEQFF.

The V gene is TRBV4-1, the J gene TRBJ2-7; 7 bases line up with TRBD1. The CDR3 consists of 15 residues. Germline CDR1 and CDR2: MGHRA and YSYEKL. The ends lost 2 bases at V and 2 bases at J; junction bases unmatched: 6. CDR3 amino acids: CASSQSIGTAYEQYF. CDR3 DNA sequence: TGCGCCAGCAGCCAATCTATAGGGACAGCCTACGAGCAGTACTTC.

This chain links TRBV3-1 (or the pseudogene TRBV3-2) with TRBJ2-1; the match to TRBD2 covers 7 bases. Germline CDR1 LGHDT, CDR2 YNNKEL (reference sequence). The V segment lost 4 bases and the J segment 12 bases; nucleotides outside the gene matches: 12. CDR3 length: 14 amino acids. CDR3 nucleotide sequence: TGTGCCAGCAGCCGGGTGGGCAACGGGGGGAGGCAGTTCTTC. Amino acid sequence: CASSRVGNGGRQFF.

The chain is built from TRBV4-3 and TRBJ2-7; 7 bases fit TRBD1. CDR3 length: 15 residues. Per germline, CDR1 LGHNA and CDR2 YSLEER. The junction had 6 bases not matched to a gene; V was cut back by 4 bases and J by 0 bases. Written as DNA, the CDR3 is TGCGCCAGCAGCCTCGTCACAGGGGTCTCCTACGAGCAGTACTTC. It yields the protein CASSLVTGVSYEQYF.

This chain uses TRBV6-5 with TRBJ1-6; D is undetermined. Looked up from germline, CDR1 is MNHEY and CDR2 is SVGAGI. The CDR3 is 13 amino acids. V shed 6 bases and J shed 9 bases, with 12 bases lying between them. The CDR3 here is CASSLSPGSPLHF. The CDR3 DNA is TGTGCCAGCAGCCTCTCTCCGGGTTCACCCCTCCACTTT.

The rearrangement uses TRBV19 and TRBJ1-3; 8 bases agree with TRBD1. Germline V gene lookup returns CDR1 LNHDA and CDR2 SQIVND (reference sequence). The CDR3 sequence is 14 residues long. V lost 4 bases, J lost 15 bases, and 14 bases stayed unmatched. The CDR3 nucleotides are TGTGCCAGTAGTAACCGGGACAGGACCACGGCCCCATATTTT. Its translation is CASSNRDRTTAPYF. Filled out from reference TRBV19 and TRBJ1-3, the complete variable domain reads DGGITQSPKYLFRKEGQNVTLSCEQNLNHDAMYWYRQDPGQGLRLIYYSQIVNDFQKGDIAEGYSVSREKKESFPLTVTSAQKNPTAFYLCASSNRDRTTAPYFGEGSWLTVV.

V usage is TRBV5-6 and J usage is TRBJ2-3; no clear D gene. The CDR3 has 13 residues. The germline gives CDR1 SGHDT, CDR2 YYEEEE. V lost 2 bases to trimming and J lost 2 bases, with 6 bases between them. The CDR3 spells CASSFRNTDTQYF. CDR3 nucleotide sequence: TGTGCCAGCAGCTTCAGGAACACAGATACGCAGTATTTT.

This chain uses TRBV6-5 with TRBJ1-6; 7 nucleotides line up with TRBD1. The V gene's germline CDR1 is MNHEY and CDR2 SVGAGI. Trimming cost V 10 bases and J 5 bases; bases outside gene matches: 8. The CDR3 consists of 14 residues. The CDR3 sequence is CATLRGNDNSPLHF. The CDR3 coding sequence is TGTGCCACCCTCAGGGGGAATGATAATTCACCCCTCCACTTT.

V and J are TRBV7-3 and TRBJ2-2, with D uncertain. This CDR3 comprises 13 residues. Germline CDR1 and CDR2: SGHTA and FQGTGA. The V end lost 1 base, the J end lost 7 bases, and 7 bases lay between the germline ends. Written as DNA, the CDR3 is TGTGCCAGCAGCTTAAGTGCCAGCGGGGAGCTGTTTTTT. Protein product: CASSLSASGELFF.

This clone was observed a single time. This rearrangement joins TRBV7-9 to TRBJ2-7; TRBD1 aligns across 10 bases. Germline CDR1 reads SEHNR; CDR2 reads FQNEAQ (reference sequence). This CDR3 spans 14 amino acids. With V trimmed by 5 bases and J by 4 bases, 5 bases remained unmatched. CDR3 loop: CASSPGTGEYEQYF. The CDR3 DNA is TGTGCCAGCAGCCCCGGGACAGGGGAATACGAGCAGTACTTC.

On this clone: In the same sample, other DNA sequences code for this CDR3. The chain combines TRBV5-1 with TRBJ1-1; a weak D match, TRBD1 (5 bases). CDR3 length: 14 amino acids. V was pared by 0 bases and J by 2 bases, with 8 bases between. In germline, CDR1 is SGHRS, CDR2 YFSETQ. CDR3 sequence (DNA): TGCGCCAGCAGCTTGGGACAGCCCAACACTGAAGCTTTCTTT. Protein: CASSLGQPNTEAFF.

This rearrangement joins TRBV7-8 to TRBJ2-1; no clear D gene. Between the trimmed V and J ends, which lost 5 bases and 6 bases, there was a span of 8 bases. Germline CDR1 is SGHVS and CDR2 is FQNEAQ. CDR3 size: 12 residues. The CDR3 region has the DNA TGTGCCAGCAGCCCTTACTCCAATGAGCAGTTCTTC. As protein: CASSPYSNEQFF.

This clone was observed a few times. V gene TRBV7-9 combines with J gene TRBJ2-7; 9 positions agree with TRBD1. Germline V CDR1 and CDR2: SEHNR, FQNEAQ (reference sequence). Trimming cost V 2 bases and J 5 bases; bases outside gene matches: 7. The CDR3 has 15 amino acids. The CDR3 nucleotides read TGTGCCAGCAGCTTACTTCGGGACAGGGCCCACGAGCAGTACTTC. Amino acid sequence: CASSLLRDRAHEQYF.

This chain connects TRBV7-9 to TRBJ1-2; 9 bases are shared with TRBD1. Germline V gives CDR1 SEHNR, CDR2 FQNEAQ (reference sequence). CDR3 size: 13 residues. V trimming: 5 bases; J trimming: 4 bases; junction bases outside the gene matches: 2. This chain's CDR3 is CASSGGQGYGYTF. The CDR3 DNA reads TGTGCCAGCAGCGGGGGACAGGGCTATGGCTACACCTTC.

V and J are TRBV4-3 and TRBJ2-2, with a tentative D call TRBD2 (5 bases). Trimming cost V 1 base and J 3 bases, with 12 bases left between them. There are 16 residues in the CDR3. The germline CDR1 and CDR2 sequences are LGHNA and YSLEER. The CDR3 DNA sequence: TGCGCCAGCAGCCAAGGTCCCCGGGAATACACCGGGGAGCTGTTTTTT. This encodes CASSQGPREYTGELFF.

The rearrangement links TRBV5-1 to TRBJ2-1; TRBD2 matches at 14 bases. The CDR3 runs to 17 residues. Looked up from germline, CDR1 is SGHRS and CDR2 is YFSETQ. Trimming at V came to 2 bases and at J to 4 bases, leaving 5 bases not matched to a gene. The CDR3 region is CASSLLGLAGVYNEQFF. The DNA for the CDR3 is TGCGCCAGCAGCTTATTGGGACTAGCGGGAGTATACAATGAGCAGTTCTTC. The full variable domain, completed using reference TRBV5-1 and TRBJ2-1, is KAGVTQTPRYLIKTRGQQVTLSCSPISGHRSVSWYQQTPGQGLQFLFEYFSETQRNKGNFPGRFSGRQFSNSRSEMNVSTLELGDSALYLCASSLLGLAGVYNEQFFGPGTRLTVL.

The rearrangement uses TRBV3-1 (or the pseudogene TRBV3-2) and TRBJ1-1; D is ambiguous. The CDR3 has 12 amino acids. V shed 2 bases and J shed 7 bases, with 8 bases lying between them. The germline CDR1 and CDR2 sequences are LGHDT and YNNKEL (reference sequence). For the CDR3, the DNA is TGTGCCAGCAGCCAAATTCGGGGTGAAGCTTTCTTT. Encoded protein: CASSQIRGEAFF.